Below are 17 T cell receptor beta chains sequenced from a single sample in a study of blood T cell repertoires in COVID-19. The method was immunoSEQ multiplex PCR; TCRdb's version includes in-frame clones alone and lacks a portion of them. The top ten clones hold around 30% of a sample with about 120,000 clones, more than 80% of them seen once. The sample comprised peripheral blood. These receptors were obtained from a man aged 70-80 years with active or convalescent COVID-19.

This clone has only one observation. The chain uses TRBV6-6 and TRBJ1-6; a possible D gene is TRBD1 (5 bases). CDR3 length: 17 residues. The V end was cut by 5 bases, the J end by 3 bases, with 17 bases between. Per the germline V gene, CDR1 is MNHNY and CDR2 is SVGAGI (reference sequence). The CDR3 sequence is CASSPRPAGRYNSPLHF. The CDR3, as DNA: TGTGCCAGCAGTCCACGCCCGGCAGGGCGCTATAATTCACCCCTCCACTTT.

V gene TRBV5-5 combines with J gene TRBJ1-2; no firm D call. V lost 4 bases, J lost 1 base, and 8 bases lay in between. Per the germline V gene, CDR1 is SGHKS and CDR2 is YYEKEE (reference sequence). CDR3 length: 13 amino acids. DNA for the CDR3: TGTGCCAGCAGCCCAGGCCTTAACTATGGCTACACCTTC. Protein: CASSPGLNYGYTF.

DNA of the CDR3: TGTGCCAGCAGACGGCCGAATGGAGGGCACACTGAAGCTTTCTTT. It specifies CASRRPNGGHTEAFF. The chain links TRBV7-9 to TRBJ1-1, with unresolved D. The V gene's germline CDR1 is SEHNR and CDR2 FQNEAQ (reference sequence). The CDR3 is made up of 15 amino acids. V was trimmed by 6 bases and J by 3 bases, leaving 17 bases between them. Together with reference TRBV7-9 and TRBJ1-1, the CDR3 gives the full variable domain: DTGVSQNPRHKITKRGQNVTFRCDPISEHNRLYWYRQTLGQGPEFLTYFQNEAQLEKSRLLSDRFSAERPKGSFSTLEIQRTEQGDSAMYLCASRRPNGGHTEAFFGQGTRLTVV.

The gene calls are TRBV5-8 and TRBJ1-1; no reliable D call. The CDR3 spans 14 residues. From germline, CDR1 is SGHTS and CDR2 YDEGEE. Trimming took off 2 bases at V and 0 bases at J, with 8 bases between the two ends. CDR3 in amino acids: CASSFNQMNTEAFF. The DNA for the CDR3 is TGTGCCAGCAGCTTTAATCAGATGAACACTGAAGCTTTCTTT.

The V gene is TRBV28, the J gene TRBJ1-3, with D perhaps matching TRBD1 (5 bases). The germline V gene encodes CDR1 MDHEN and CDR2 SYDVKM. The CDR3 has 14 residues. Trimming cost V 7 bases and J 2 bases, with 12 bases left between them. The CDR3 sequence: CASTLGHPGNTIYF. CDR3 nucleotide sequence: TGTGCCAGCACCCTCGGACATCCTGGAAACACCATATATTTT. The variable domain in full, with the rest retrieved from reference TRBV28 and TRBJ1-3, is DVKVTQSSRYLVKRTGEKVFLECVQDMDHENMFWYRQDPGLGLRLIYFSYDVKMKEKGDIPEGYSVSREKKERFSLILESASTNQTSMYLCASTLGHPGNTIYFGEGSWLTVV.

The genes are TRBV6-6 and TRBJ2-5, with D maybe TRBD1 (6 bases). This CDR3 comprises 14 residues. Trimming took off 2 bases at V and 5 bases at J, with 12 bases between the two ends. The germline V gene encodes CDR1 MNHNY and CDR2 SVGAGI (reference sequence). The CDR3 region is CASSYRRGQETQYF. The DNA for the CDR3 is TGTGCCAGCAGTTACCGCAGGGGCCAGGAGACCCAGTACTTC.

This clone has a single count. V usage is TRBV5-8 and J usage is TRBJ1-5, with 8 bases aligning to TRBD1. V was clipped by 4 bases and J by 1 base; unmatched bases: 4. The germline V gene has CDR1 SGHTS and CDR2 YDEGEE. The CDR3 sequence is 15 residues long. This chain's CDR3 is CASSPGQASNQPQHF. The CDR3 nucleotides are TGTGCCAGCAGCCCGGGACAGGCAAGCAATCAGCCCCAGCATTTT.

This chain uses TRBV12-3 or TRBV12-4 with TRBJ1-6; no clear D gene. This CDR3 has 12 amino acids. Trimming took off 6 bases at V and 13 bases at J, with 13 bases between the two ends. The CDR3 here is CASSDSARPLHF. CDR3 coding DNA: TGTGCCAGCAGCGACTCCGCACGTCCCCTCCACTTT.

In its sample, this clone was seen a few times. The chain couples TRBV28 to TRBJ1-2, with 7 positions matching TRBD1. CDR1 and CDR2 (germline): MDHEN, SYDVKM. Trimming at V came to 1 base and at J to 4 bases, leaving 3 bases not matched to a gene. There are 14 residues in the CDR3. CDR3: CASSLFDRAYGYTF. In DNA form, the CDR3 reads TGTGCCAGCAGTTTATTTGACAGGGCCTATGGCTACACCTTC.

V and J are TRBV14 and TRBJ1-3; no reliable D call. V was shortened by 4 bases and J by 5 bases, with 18 bases between the two germline ends. This CDR3 is built from 16 residues. CDR1 and CDR2 (germline): SGHDN, FVKESK. The DNA for the CDR3 is TGTGCCAGCAGCCTTCGACAAGGCCTGTACAGAAACACCATATATTTT. Protein sequence: CASSLRQGLYRNTIYF.

The rearrangement joins TRBV19 to TRBJ2-7; 10 nucleotides match TRBD2. V trimming: 6 bases; J trimming: 2 bases; junction bases outside the gene matches: 7. The CDR3 runs 15 residues. In germline, CDR1 is LNHDA, CDR2 SQIVND (reference sequence). The CDR3 reads CASSLLAGDAYEQYF. As DNA, the CDR3 is TGTGCCAGTAGCCTTCTAGCGGGAGACGCCTACGAGCAGTACTTC.

The V gene is TRBV28, the J gene TRBJ2-1; 8 bases align to TRBD2. There are 16 residues in the CDR3. The germline V gene has CDR1 MDHEN and CDR2 SYDVKM. Germline trimming cut 6 bases from V and 3 bases from J; bases unmatched to any gene: 10. CDR3 nucleotides: TGTGCCAGCAGCGGGAGGGCGGGAGACCTCTACAATGAGCAGTTCTTC. Encoded protein: CASSGRAGDLYNEQFF.

The rearrangement joins TRBV18 to TRBJ1-5; D is uncertain. Trimming stripped 3 bases from V and 3 bases from J, with 9 bases between. This CDR3 is 14 amino acids long. Germline V CDR1 and CDR2: KGHSH, LQKENI. The DNA for the CDR3 is TGTGCCAGCTCACCCGCTGAGAACAATCAGCCCCAGCATTTT. Translating gives CASSPAENNQPQHF.

This sequence joins TRBV7-9 and TRBJ1-5, with D unclear. There are 14 residues in the CDR3. Germline loops: CDR1 SEHNR, CDR2 FQNEAQ (reference sequence). Trimming removed 1 base at V and 5 bases at J, with 9 bases between. The CDR3 coding sequence is TGTGCCAGCAGCTTAGACGGGGTCTATCAGCCCCAGCATTTT. Translated: CASSLDGVYQPQHF.

This sequence joins TRBV6-5 and TRBJ2-7; 11 bases are a match to TRBD2. J gave up 1 base and V 4 bases, and 6 bases lay outside the gene matches. This CDR3 has 16 residues. CDR1 MNHEY and CDR2 SVGAGI come from the germline V gene. In DNA, the CDR3 is TGTGCCAGCAGTTCACTAGCGGGAGCGGTTTCCTACGAGCAGTACTTC. This encodes CASSSLAGAVSYEQYF.

The rearrangement joins TRBV27 to TRBJ2-3; TRBD1 aligns across 9 bases. CDR3 length equals 16 residues. The trim removed 6 bases at V and 6 bases at J, leaving 13 bases unmatched. Per the germline V gene, CDR1 is MNHEY and CDR2 is SMNVEV (reference sequence). Written as DNA, the CDR3 is TGTGCCAGCAGAACGTTGGGGACAGGGATCGCTGATACGCAGTATTTT. It translates to CASRTLGTGIADTQYF.

The rearrangement uses TRBV5-1 and TRBJ2-6, with TRBD1 matching 9 bases. The V gene end was trimmed by 0 bases and the J gene end by 2 bases; junction bases not matched to a gene: 3. This CDR3 is built from 17 residues. Looked up from germline, CDR1 is SGHRS and CDR2 is YFSETQ. The CDR3 DNA follows: TGCGCCAGCAGCTTGGGGGACAGGGTTACTGGGGCCAACGTCCTGACTTTC. This translates into CASSLGDRVTGANVLTF. The full variable domain, in which reference TRBV5-1 and TRBJ2-6 provide the parts outside the CDR3, is KAGVTQTPRYLIKTRGQQVTLSCSPISGHRSVSWYQQTPGQGLQFLFEYFSETQRNKGNFPGRFSGRQFSNSRSEMNVSTLELGDSALYLCASSLGDRVTGANVLTFGAGSRLTVL.